The 8 T cell receptor beta chains listed next were all sequenced from one sample in a study of shared clonotypes between healthy human individuals. The table came from immunoSEQ multiplex PCR; TCRdb's copy has only in-frame clones and leaves some out. The data contain approximately 1.5 million clones, approximately 98.5% of them singletons. Material for sequencing was naive CD4+ T cells sorted from blood. Described subset: CD45RA+ positively selected. The receptors here all came from a man under 40 in good health.

This chain links TRBV12-5 with TRBJ2-7; TRBD2 might be the D (6 bases). Trimming took 2 bases from V and 6 from J, leaving 20 bases between them. This CDR3 spans 16 amino acids. The germline V gene has CDR1 LGHNT and CDR2 FRNRAP. The CDR3 nucleotides read TGTGCTAGTGGTTTGATAAGGAGGCGGGACTCTGGCGAGCAGTACTTC. Its protein is CASGLIRRRDSGEQYF.

This clone was recorded only once. This chain joins TRBV4-2 and TRBJ2-2, with TRBD2 matching over 12 bases. V trimming: 4 bases; J trimming: 0 bases; junction bases outside the gene matches: 6. There are 18 residues in the CDR3. Germline assignment: CDR1 LGHNA and CDR2 YNFKEQ. The CDR3: CASSPRLAGGPNTGELFF. The CDR3 nucleotides read TGTGCCAGCAGCCCGAGGCTAGCGGGAGGGCCGAACACCGGGGAGCTGTTTTTT.

The chain combines TRBV5-1 with TRBJ2-5; D might be TRBD2 (6 bases). The V gene lost 1 base and the J gene lost 5 bases, with 15 bases spanning the gap. The germline CDR1 and CDR2 sequences are SGHRS and YFSETQ. CDR3 length: 15 amino acids. DNA for the CDR3: TGCGCCAGCAGCTTGTGGCAGCGGGTCGGCGAGACCCAGTACTTC. Its translation is CASSLWQRVGETQYF.

The chain has TRBV11-2 and TRBJ2-2, with TRBD2 matching over 9 bases. The CDR3 is made up of 16 amino acids. CDR1 and CDR2 from the germline V gene are SGHAT and FQNNGV. Losses at the gene ends were 4 bases for V and 2 bases for J; bases not matched to a gene: 5. The CDR3 protein is CASSSIAGDNTGELFF. CDR3 DNA sequence: TGTGCCAGCAGCTCCATAGCGGGAGACAACACCGGGGAGCTGTTTTTT.

As to this clone: The sample contains more than one DNA sequence encoding this CDR3. The chain uses TRBV18 and TRBJ2-7, with D tentatively TRBD1 (5 bases). Germline CDR1 and CDR2: KGHSH and LQKENI. This CDR3 contains 13 residues. Trimming removed 3 bases at V and 4 bases at J, with 10 bases between. The CDR3 DNA sequence: TGTGCCAGCTCACCGCTTACAGGATACGAGCAGTACTTC. Translating it yields CASSPLTGYEQYF. The full variable domain, its missing parts supplied by reference TRBV18 and TRBJ2-7, is NAGVMQNPRHLVRRRGQEARLRCSPMKGHSHVYWYRQLPEEGLKFMVYLQKENIIDESGMPKERFSAEFPKEGPSILRIQQVVRGDSAAYFCASSPLTGYEQYFGPGTRLTVT.

V and J are TRBV7-2 and TRBJ1-2; perhaps TRBD1 as D (5 bases). The CDR3 length is 14 residues. Trimming removed 1 base at V and 7 bases at J, with 13 bases between. Looked up from germline, CDR1 is SGHTA and CDR2 is FQGNSA. The CDR3 spells CASSLGWGSAGYTF. For the CDR3, the DNA is TGTGCCAGCAGCTTAGGCTGGGGGTCGGCTGGCTACACCTTC. Full variable domain (remainder filled in from reference TRBV7-2 and TRBJ1-2): GAGVSQSPSNKVTEKGKDVELRCDPISGHTALYWYRQSLGQGLEFLIYFQGNSAPDKSGLPSDRFSAERTGGSVSTLTIQRTQQEDSAVYLCASSLGWGSAGYTFGSGTRLTVV.

The chain has TRBV6-9 and TRBJ1-5, with D possibly matching TRBD1 (5 bases). The CDR3 has 16 amino acids. The V gene lost 5 bases and the J gene lost 6 bases, with 20 bases spanning the gap. Germline V gene sequence: CDR1 MNHGY, CDR2 SVAAGI. CDR3 DNA sequence: TGTGCCAGCAGTGCCTGTAGAGGGGCGGTGGGTCAGCCCCAGCATTTT. This gives the protein CASSACRGAVGQPQHF.

This clone occurred once. The V call is TRBV4-1, the J call TRBJ2-7; 12 nucleotides agree with TRBD1. CDR1 and CDR2 (germline): MGHRA, YSYEKL. CDR3 length: 15 residues. After removal of 4 bases from V and 6 bases from J, the junction contained 7 bases not matched to a gene. CDR3 bases: TGCGCCAGCAGCCCCACGGGACAGGGGGCGCCCGAGCAGTACTTC. Residues: CASSPTGQGAPEQYF.